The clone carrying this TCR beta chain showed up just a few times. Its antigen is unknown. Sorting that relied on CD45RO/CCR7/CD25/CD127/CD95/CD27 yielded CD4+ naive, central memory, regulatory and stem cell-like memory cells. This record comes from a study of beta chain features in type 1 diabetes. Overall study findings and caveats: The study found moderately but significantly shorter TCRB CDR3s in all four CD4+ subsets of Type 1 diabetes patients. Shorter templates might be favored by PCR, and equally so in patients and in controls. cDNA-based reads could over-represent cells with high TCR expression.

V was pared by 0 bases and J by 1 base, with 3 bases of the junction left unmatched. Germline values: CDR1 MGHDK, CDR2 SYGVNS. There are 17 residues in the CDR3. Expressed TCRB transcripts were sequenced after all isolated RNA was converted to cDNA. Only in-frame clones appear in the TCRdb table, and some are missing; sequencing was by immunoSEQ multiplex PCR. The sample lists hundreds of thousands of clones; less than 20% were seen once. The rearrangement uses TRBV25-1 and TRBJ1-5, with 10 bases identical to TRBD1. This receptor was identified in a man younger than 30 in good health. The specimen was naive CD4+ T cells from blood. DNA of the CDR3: TGTGCCAGCAGTGAATATGGGACAGGGGACAGCAATCAGCCCCAGCATTTT. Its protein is CASSEYGTGDSNQPQHF.